This entry concerns a single T cell receptor beta chain. One junction end does not reproduce the germline sequence, and a read error may be involved. A second about 7 to 12 cycle PCR used barcoded and J-beta primers. From the 5' RACE reads, TCRdb called clonotypes with MiXCR, one entry per CDR3 protein. The sample lists 790,000 or so distinct CDR3 sequences, around 45% occurring once. These data originate in a study of blood T cells in healthy people across ages. CDR3 size: 14 residues. The germline V gene has CDR1 DFQATT and CDR2 SNEGSKA (reference sequence). The clonotype was recovered from a man older than 75 in good health. The chain recombines TRBV20-1 with TRBJ2-7; TRBD2 matches 11 bases. Sequenced input: blood. The CDR3 DNA reads TGCGGTGCTAGGGCGAGTGTAGCGGGAGGGACTCAGTACTTC. Protein sequence: CGARASVAGGTQYF.